This TCR beta chain was profiled in a study of cytomegalovirus exposure and HLA in healthy donors (dated by TCRdb to 2016 to 2017). Notes on the research overall: An earlier analysis of roughly 610 of the donors reported 250 to 300 Gb of sequence data and 95 million to 130 million unique TCR beta sequences obtained from 150 million to 200 million T cells. On average, approximately 250,000 unique TCR beta nucleotide sequences were sequenced per donor among about 400 genotyped donors of the cohort, with roughly 18% of those sequences being non-productive. An early release covering about 600 HLA-typed donors comprised 300 to 350 gigabases of sequencing data and around 80 million unique TCR sequences. The later analysis used no new phenotypic data to find candidate immune exposures, relying instead on TCR beta sequences and their occurrence across donors. An earlier analysis of about 600 of the donors used high-throughput TCR beta sequencing to judge whether each TCR beta V gene segment behaved as functional or pseudogenic. Donor age, sex, ethnicity and CMV serostatus were compiled alongside the repertoire data. Typing coverage differed by locus: A, B, C, DRB1 and DQB1 were typed in about 620-640 donors, DQA1 in about 500, DPA1 in nearly 610, and DPB1 in just under 490. HLA typing included class I and class II loci at four-digit resolution. Besides the first cohort of roughly 700 subjects, a separate validation cohort made up of 95 to 150 different subjects was used. All discovery cohort repertoires had been generated using a single sequencing platform. The study used immunosequencing to profile the T cell repertoires of some 600 subjects and linked those repertoires to cytomegalovirus serostatus. The study combined high-throughput TCR immunosequencing, statistical association of individual TCRs with disease status, and machine learning to predict cytomegalovirus infection status. Genome-wide SNP genotypes for about three fifths of the roughly 670 donors were used in a later genetic analysis, which treated that subset as a discovery cohort. The study aimed to test whether signatures of past pathogen exposure could be identified by cataloging public T cell receptors. A later analysis re-examined previously published TCR beta repertoires from just over 650 donors and added high-resolution HLA genotyping to investigate patterns of TCR occurrence. The genetic ancestry cluster associated with self-reported Caucasian donors included 80% to 90% of the approximately 430 genotyped donors. Roughly 5 DR-DQ haplotypes were treated as single units for association and clustering because of strong linkage in the cohort. Paper-wide results and their limitations: Only TCR beta chains were sequenced in this cohort, and the absence of alpha or paired-chain data limited detectable features. An association between a missense DCLRE1C variant and V-gene and J-gene trimming of TCR beta chains was found in a later genetic analysis and replicated in an independent cohort. The earlier analysis of about 600 of the donors excluded fewer than 20 rarely observed V segments, including chromosome 9 orphons, because counts were too low. For the cohort, immune exposure information was limited to CMV serostatus. Roughly uniform sequencing depth across donors was assumed in presence/absence analyses, although this assumption may not hold. The study listed approximately 150 TCR beta chains as associated with cytomegalovirus. According to a later analysis, TCR association rates differed among HLA loci, with DRB1 alleles showing the most associated TCRs and HLA-C alleles showing the fewest. At a false discovery rate of 0.05, a later analysis linked some 17,000 TCR beta sequences to specific HLA alleles. The sequencing pipeline was judged likely to have produced a cluster of highly shared sequence variants as a technical artifact. The authors suggested that the approach could potentially be extended to other disease states and immunological phenotypes. Because some donors lacked HLA typing at each locus, the association tests relied only on the typed subset. Cytomegalovirus status was reported to be diagnosed by the classifier with high specificity and sensitivity in both the original and validation cohorts. A later analysis reported that several top co-occurrence clusters appeared linked to parvovirus B19, influenza, CMV and Epstein-Barr virus. The 87-base-pair reads could not distinguish some IMGT-functional V segments, including TRBV6-2 and TRBV6-3, so those segments were excluded. Correlated functional status among segregating V segments might reflect linkage disequilibrium, but an unknown experimental factor could not be ruled out. A further reported finding was that TCR beta sequences accurately predicted the HLA-A and HLA-B alleles for most subjects in the first cohort. A later analysis found that HLA-associated TCR beta chains were more clonally expanded and had lower generation probabilities than equally common non-associated chains. Compared with the roughly 710-donor mean, donors in an Asian-associated ancestry cluster had fewer N-insertions in productive TCRs, according to a later genetic analysis. While some public TCRs were present in many individuals, most TCR sequences turned up only very rarely across donors. In a later analysis, most CMV-associated TCR beta chains were found to appear HLA-restricted, with HLA associations seemingly driven largely by CMV exposure. In vitro tests confirmed that a few of the cytomegalovirus-associated TCR beta chains recognize cytomegalovirus antigens. Strong co-occurrence of HLA alleles, especially DR and DQ, made assigning TCR associations to individual alleles difficult. In an earlier analysis of 500 to 650 of the donors, most TCR beta V segments appeared in productive rearrangements about 87% or about 30% of the time, broadly matching IMGT annotations.

The library was prepared using the immunoSEQ multiplex PCR assay. A mixture of 60 forward primers for TCR Vbeta segments and 13 reverse primers for TCR Jbeta segments was used in the multiplex PCR. Amplification of the CDR3 region of rearranged TCR beta genes was performed with a multiplex PCR assay on genomic DNA. Amplified TCR beta libraries were sequenced as 87-base-pair reads on the Illumina HiSeq System. The original pipeline was this. In a later analysis, tens of millions of unique TCR beta chains were counted across the 650 to 700 repertoires, and roughly 11 million of these chains were shared by at least two donors. Raw reads were error-corrected and collapsed into unique sequences with a nearest-neighbor algorithm that merged closely related sequences to remove PCR and sequencing errors. To assign V, D and J gene segments, CDR3 sequences were aligned to IMGT reference sequences. For a sequence to be retained, a match of at least six nucleotides to both a V gene segment and a J gene segment was required. A rearrangement counted as productive if the CDR3 had no stop codons and remained in frame with V and J, and every other rearrangement counted as non-productive. Following IMGT convention, CDR3 was defined as the stretch from the second conserved V-encoded cysteine up to the conserved J-encoded phenylalanine. The earlier analysis of about 590 of the donors excluded sequences that lacked an unambiguous match to a single V gene segment. An earlier analysis of 500 to 700 of the donors classified V segments as functional when productive rearrangements were above 56.7% and as segregating when the standard deviation between donors was above 5%. A statistical classification framework was built for diagnosing cytomegalovirus status from the catalog of TCR beta chain sequences. In a later analysis, V and J genes were assigned by comparing TCR nucleotide sequences against IMGT/GENE-DB human TR gene sequences. The TCRdist pipeline was used in a later analysis to assign CDR3 sequences and most-parsimonious VDJ recombination scenarios. In a later analysis, each TCR beta chain was defined by its CDR3 amino acid sequence together with its V-gene family, and reads without a unique V-gene family were excluded. In a later analysis, fewer than 600 highly shared, low-generation-probability nucleotide sequences were removed to address suspected cross-contamination and a sequencing artifact. In a later analysis, a clonal expansion index for each public chain was calculated from normalized within-repertoire ranks of inferred template counts. A later analysis computed generation probabilities with a VDJ recombination model fitted to out-of-frame rearrangements, and checked the results against IGoR. A later analysis scored TCR-TCR, TCR-HLA and TCR-CMV co-occurrence with hypergeometric tests, applying a repertoire-size bias correction to TCR pairs. To estimate false discovery rates, a later analysis permuted the HLA or CMV assignments 20 times. A later analysis grouped co-occurring TCRs with DBSCAN, adding TCRdist sequence similarity when clustering within HLA-allele-positive subsets. For co-occurrence clustering, repertoires with fewer than 30,000 or more than 120,000 public chains were excluded, along with about five repertoires with anomalous nucleotide sharing. The table was pulled from immuneACCESS by TCRdb, which kept in-frame rearrangements only. Such tables lose some clones; where checked, under half of the loss comes from unresolved V genes, and the rest has no known cause. The D gene and trimming were derived from the DNA, and the V and J assignments and clone size from that table. Recorded for this sample are roughly 140,000 clones; 80% to 90% of them occurred a single time. The ten largest account for 3.5% to 5.5% of the sample.

As for this clone: It has no known antigen specificity. Per-base quality was not reported, and no clone a single base away is much larger than it.

The germline V gene supplies CDR1 MDHEN and CDR2 SYDVKM. The junction carries 18 bases between V and J, which are trimmed by 1 base and 2 bases respectively. The CDR3 spans 18 residues, from the cysteine through the phenylalanine. The entry retains the CDR3 DNA only, 54 bases that are in frame from base 1. The cohort comprised 666 healthy bone marrow donors. Cohort members were all nominally healthy when sampled, although unrecorded immune exposures were likely present. The donor tested CMV seropositive and was one of the 289 seropositive cohort members. A peripheral blood sample was provided by each donor, and peripheral blood mononuclear cells were used for TCR beta sequencing. Genomic DNA was extracted from the blood cell samples with the Qiagen DNeasy Blood Extraction Kit.

The rearranged chain carries TRBV28 and TRBJ1-5, and the D gene may be TRBD1, 5 bases matching. The receptor's source is a woman aged 40 to 55 in good health and CMV-seropositive. The sample consisted of PBMCs. The CDR3 is CASSLLSLGREGNQPQHF. In nucleotides, the sequence is TGTGCCAGCAGTTTATTGTCCCTCGGCAGGGAGGGCAATCAGCCCCAGCATTTT.